These T cell receptor beta chains were read from a single sample in a study of shared clonotypes between healthy human individuals. TCRdb keeps only in-frame clones here, not all; method: immunoSEQ multiplex PCR. The repertoire has about 490,000 clones, about 80% of them found once; the top ten carry approximately 12%. The sequencing input was PBMCs. The receptors were sampled from a woman aged 40 to 49 in good health. Some clones in this sample may be carry-over from other donors' samples. Each CDR3 is given with its conserved first and last residue. D genes are given only for firm matches. Where a row states a size, it is once, few, many or the class of an expanded clone; other rows omit it.

TRBV27,TRBJ2-3,TRBD1,few,CASSLGTGRSDTQYF,TGTGCCAGCAGTTTAGGGACAGGGAGGTCAGATACGCAGTATTTT
TRBV28,TRBJ1-5,-,-,CASSSKDRFDQPQHF,TGTGCCAGCAGTTCCAAAGACAGGTTCGATCAGCCCCAGCATTTT
TRBV4-1,TRBJ2-7,TRBD2,-,CASSSRLAGEGVRNEQYF,TGCGCCAGCAGCTCCCGACTAGCGGGCGAAGGGGTTAGGAACGAGCAGTACTTC
TRBV6-1,TRBJ2-2,-,-,CASSEGLARTGELFF,TGTGCCAGCAGTGAGGGCTTAGCGAGGACCGGGGAGCTGTTTTTT
TRBV5-6,TRBJ2-1,TRBD1,-,CASTRTGVNEQFF,TGTGCCAGCACCCGAACAGGGGTGAATGAGCAGTTCTTC
TRBV28,TRBJ2-1,TRBD2,once,CASRGGLAASYNEQFF,TGTGCCAGCAGGGGCGGACTAGCGGCTTCCTACAATGAGCAGTTCTTC
TRBV5-6,TRBJ2-5,-,-,CASRKRGEGETQYF,TGTGCCAGCAGGAAGAGGGGCGAGGGAGAGACCCAGTACTTC
TRBV6-9,TRBJ1-5,-,-,CASRPAGKSNQPQHF,TGTGCCAGCAGACCAGCCGGCAAAAGTAATCAGCCCCAGCATTTT
TRBV4-3,TRBJ1-2,TRBD1,-,CASSGQGGGYGYTF,TGCGCCAGCAGCGGACAGGGGGGCGGCTATGGCTACACCTTC
TRBV6-6,TRBJ2-7,TRBD1,-,CASSSGQGIYEQYF,TGTGCCAGCAGTTCGGGACAGGGGATATACGAGCAGTACTTC
TRBV4-1,TRBJ2-7,-,-,CASSQLTTVFSYEQYF,TGCGCCAGCAGCCAACTCACGACAGTTTTCTCCTACGAGCAGTACTTC
TRBV5-1,TRBJ2-5,-,-,CASSSGLSQETQYF,TGCGCCAGCAGCTCCGGACTGAGTCAAGAGACCCAGTACTTC
TRBV4-1,TRBJ2-7,TRBD2,-,CASSHMDLTSGGYEQYF,TGCGCCAGCAGCCATATGGACTTGACTAGCGGGGGATACGAGCAGTACTTC
TRBV25-1,TRBJ1-3,TRBD1,-,CASSESGRGAGNTIYF,TGTGCCAGCAGTGAATCGGGCAGGGGGGCTGGAAACACCATATATTTT
TRBV7-8,TRBJ2-3,-,-,CASTITDTQYF,TGTGCCAGCACCATTACAGATACGCAGTATTTT
TRBV7-9,TRBJ2-6,-,few,CASSLAAWDSGANVLTF,TGTGCCAGCAGCTTAGCCGCCTGGGACTCTGGGGCCAACGTCCTGACTTTC
TRBV21-1,TRBJ2-7,-,-,CASSNTSPRLAGETYEQYF,TGTGCCAGCAGCAATACTAGCCCAAGACTAGCGGGAGAGACCTACGAGCAGTACTTC
TRBV28,TRBJ2-3,TRBD2,-,CASSLPGRGGSTDTQYF,TGTGCCAGCAGTTTACCCGGTCGGGGGGGGAGCACAGATACGCAGTATTTT